This TCR beta chain comes out of a study of T cell repertoires in cytomegalovirus infection. TCRdb fed the reads into MiXCR, producing one record per CDR3 protein. Of about 920,000 distinct CDR3 sequences listed, around 30% are singletons. Only a few counts were recorded for this clonotype. Its cognate antigen is unknown. This CDR3 has 15 residues. Trimming left V 5 bases short and J 5 bases short, with 18 bases between. The germline V gene encodes CDR1 LNHDA and CDR2 SQIVND (reference sequence). The specimen was cultured CD8+ T cells from PBMCs, collected from culture after CMV antigen stimulation. The source of this sequence is a human donor in good health (CMV status not recorded). Some clones in this sample may be carry-over from other donors' samples. The V call is TRBV19, the J call TRBJ1-1; D ambiguous. In nucleotides, the CDR3 is TGTGCCAGTAGTGCCGGTTTTGACCTCATAACTGAAGCTTTCTTT. Translated: CASSAGFDLITEAFF.